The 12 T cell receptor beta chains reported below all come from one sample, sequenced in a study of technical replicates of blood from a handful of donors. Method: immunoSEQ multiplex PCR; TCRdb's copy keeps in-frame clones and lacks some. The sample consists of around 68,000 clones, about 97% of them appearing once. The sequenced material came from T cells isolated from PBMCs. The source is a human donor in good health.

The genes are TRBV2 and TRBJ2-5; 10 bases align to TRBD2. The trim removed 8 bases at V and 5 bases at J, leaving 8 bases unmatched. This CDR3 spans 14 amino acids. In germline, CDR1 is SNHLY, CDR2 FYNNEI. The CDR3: CASGLAGDWETQYF. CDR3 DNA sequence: TGTGCCAGCGGCCTAGCGGGAGATTGGGAGACCCAGTACTTC.

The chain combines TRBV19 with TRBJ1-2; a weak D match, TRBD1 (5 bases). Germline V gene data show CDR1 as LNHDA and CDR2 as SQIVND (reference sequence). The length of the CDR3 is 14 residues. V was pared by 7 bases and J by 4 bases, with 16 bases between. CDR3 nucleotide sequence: TGTGCCAGTACCTCGGGGGGGGATCTCTATGGCTACACCTTC. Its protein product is CASTSGGDLYGYTF.

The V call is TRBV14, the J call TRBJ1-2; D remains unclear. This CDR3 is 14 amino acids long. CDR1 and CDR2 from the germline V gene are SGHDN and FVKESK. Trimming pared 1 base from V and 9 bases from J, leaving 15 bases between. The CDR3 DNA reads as TGTGCCAGCAGCCAAGGGACTGATCGTTTACGCTACACCTTC. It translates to CASSQGTDRLRYTF.

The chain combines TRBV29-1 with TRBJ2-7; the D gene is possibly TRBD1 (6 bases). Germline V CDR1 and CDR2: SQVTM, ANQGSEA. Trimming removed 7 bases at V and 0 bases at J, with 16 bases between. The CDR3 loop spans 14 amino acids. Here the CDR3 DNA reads TGCAGCGGGACTCCCGGGACAAACTCCTACGAGCAGTACTTC. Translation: CSGTPGTNSYEQYF.

The DNA of the CDR3 is TGTGCCAGCAGCGGCCGGGACTCTACCTACGAGCAGTACTTC. Translating gives CASSGRDSTYEQYF. The chain links TRBV9 to TRBJ2-7, with D possibly matching TRBD2 (6 bases). The CDR3 length is 14 residues. Trimming shortened V by 3 bases and J by 2 bases, and 12 bases separated the two germline ends. Germline-derived CDR1 and CDR2 are SGDLS and YYNGEE. Full variable domain (rest looked up from reference TRBV9 and TRBJ2-7): DSGVTQTPKHLITATGQRVTLRCSPRSGDLSVYWYQQSLDQGLQFLIQYYNGEERAKGNILERFSAQQFPDLHSELNLSSLELGDSALYFCASSGRDSTYEQYFGPGTRLTVT.

In DNA, the CDR3 is TGTGCCAGCAGTGAAGGGATAGGAGTTAACTATGGCTACACCTTC. It encodes CASSEGIGVNYGYTF. This sequence joins TRBV6-1 and TRBJ1-2; D unclear. In germline, CDR1 is MNHNS, CDR2 SASEGT. V lost 1 base, J lost 1 base, and 10 bases lay in between. This CDR3 spans 15 amino acids.

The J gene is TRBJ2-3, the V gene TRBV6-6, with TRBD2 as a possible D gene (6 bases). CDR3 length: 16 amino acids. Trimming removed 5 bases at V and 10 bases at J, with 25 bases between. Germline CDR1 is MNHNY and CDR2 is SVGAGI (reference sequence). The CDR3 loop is CASSPSAGKNTSPQYF. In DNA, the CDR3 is TGTGCCAGCAGTCCCTCGGCGGGAAAAAACACTTCGCCGCAGTATTTT.

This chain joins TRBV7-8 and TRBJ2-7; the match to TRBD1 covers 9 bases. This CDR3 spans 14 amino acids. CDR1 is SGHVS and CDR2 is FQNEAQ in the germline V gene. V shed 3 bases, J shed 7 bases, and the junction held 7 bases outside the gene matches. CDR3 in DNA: TGTGCCAGCAGCTTGGGGACAGGGTCCCAAGAGCAGTACTTC. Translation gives CASSLGTGSQEQYF.

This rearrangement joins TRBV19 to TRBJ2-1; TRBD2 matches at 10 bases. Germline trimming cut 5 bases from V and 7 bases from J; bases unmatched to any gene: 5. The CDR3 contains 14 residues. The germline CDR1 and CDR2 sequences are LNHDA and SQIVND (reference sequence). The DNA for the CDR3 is TGTGCCAGTAGTGCGGGACTAGCGCTAAATGAGCAGTTCTTC. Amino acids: CASSAGLALNEQFF.

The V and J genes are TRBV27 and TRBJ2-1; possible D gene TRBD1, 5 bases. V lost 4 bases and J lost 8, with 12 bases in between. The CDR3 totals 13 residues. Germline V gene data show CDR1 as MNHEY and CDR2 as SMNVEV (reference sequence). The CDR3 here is CASSWEMGHEQFF. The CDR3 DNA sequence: TGTGCCAGCAGTTGGGAAATGGGGCATGAGCAGTTCTTC.

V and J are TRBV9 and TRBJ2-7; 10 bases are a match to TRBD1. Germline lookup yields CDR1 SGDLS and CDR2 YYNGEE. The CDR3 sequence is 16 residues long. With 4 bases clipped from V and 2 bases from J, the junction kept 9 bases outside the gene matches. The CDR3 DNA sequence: TGTGCCAGCAGCACCCTATCTGGGACAGGGGCCTACGAGCAGTACTTC. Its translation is CASSTLSGTGAYEQYF.

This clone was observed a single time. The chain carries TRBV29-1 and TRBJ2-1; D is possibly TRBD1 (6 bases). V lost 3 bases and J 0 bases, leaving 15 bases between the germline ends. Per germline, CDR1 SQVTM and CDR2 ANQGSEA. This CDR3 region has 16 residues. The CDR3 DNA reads TGCAGCGTTGAGGAAGGCAGGGGCCACTCCTACAATGAGCAGTTCTTC. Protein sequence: CSVEEGRGHSYNEQFF.